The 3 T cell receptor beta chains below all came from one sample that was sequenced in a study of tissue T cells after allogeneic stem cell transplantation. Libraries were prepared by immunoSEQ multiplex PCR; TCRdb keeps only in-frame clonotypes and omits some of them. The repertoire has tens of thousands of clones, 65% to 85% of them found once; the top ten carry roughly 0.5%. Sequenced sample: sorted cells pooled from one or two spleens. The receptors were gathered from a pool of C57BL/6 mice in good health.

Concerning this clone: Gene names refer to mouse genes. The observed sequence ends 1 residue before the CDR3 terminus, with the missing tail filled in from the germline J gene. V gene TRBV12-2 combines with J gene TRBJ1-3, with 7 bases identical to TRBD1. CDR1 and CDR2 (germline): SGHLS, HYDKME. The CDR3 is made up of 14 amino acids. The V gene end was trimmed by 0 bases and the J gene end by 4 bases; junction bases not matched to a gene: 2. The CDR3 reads CASSLRGRGNTLYF. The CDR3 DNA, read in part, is TGTGCCAGCTCTCTCAGGGGGCGAGGAAATACGCTCTAT.

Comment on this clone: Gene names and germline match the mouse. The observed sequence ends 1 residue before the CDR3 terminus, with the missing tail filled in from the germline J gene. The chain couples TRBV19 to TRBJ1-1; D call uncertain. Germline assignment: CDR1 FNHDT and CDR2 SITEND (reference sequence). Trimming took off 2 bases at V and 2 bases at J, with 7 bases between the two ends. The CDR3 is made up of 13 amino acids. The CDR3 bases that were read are TGTGCCAGCAGTATTGCAGGCAACACAGAAGTCTTC. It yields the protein CASSIAGNTEVF. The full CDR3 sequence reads CASSIAGNTEVFF.

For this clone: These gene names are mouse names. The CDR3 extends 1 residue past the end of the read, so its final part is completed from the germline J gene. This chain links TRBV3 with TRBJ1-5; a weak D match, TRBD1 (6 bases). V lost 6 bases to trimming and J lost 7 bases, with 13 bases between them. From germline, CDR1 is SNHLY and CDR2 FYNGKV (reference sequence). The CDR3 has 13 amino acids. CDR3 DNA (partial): TGTGCCAGCAGTTCCGGACAGTTTCAGGCTCCGCTT. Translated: CASSSGQFQAPL. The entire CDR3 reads CASSSGQFQAPLF.